The source of this T cell receptor (beta chain) is a study of cytomegalovirus exposure and HLA in healthy donors. This PCR relied on a set of 60 Vbeta primers and 13 Jbeta primers. The table came from immunoSEQ multiplex PCR; TCRdb's copy has only in-frame clones and leaves some out. Of 270,000 or so clones in the sample, about 93% were seen once. CDR3 length equals 17 residues. Germline CDR1 MNHEY, CDR2 SMNVEV (reference sequence). V shed 4 bases and J 5 bases; nucleotides not matched to a gene: 11. Findings and limits, study-wide: Highly shared variants forming one cluster were likely a sequencing artifact. Later, an analysis showed that TCR beta chains associated with HLA were more clonally expanded than others that were equally common. Cytomegalovirus association was listed for approximately 150 TCR beta chains.

With regard to this clone: Its antigen remains unidentified.

Sequenced material: PBMCs. V gene TRBV27 combines with J gene TRBJ2-2; 9 bases map to TRBD1. The receptor comes from a girl aged 2-10 years in good health and CMV-seronegative. The CDR3 spells CASSSNRGRRETGELFF. For the CDR3, the DNA is TGTGCCAGCAGTTCGAACAGGGGGCGCCGGGAGACCGGGGAGCTGTTTTTT.